These 22 T cell receptor beta chains were sequenced from one sample in a study of T-cell memory formation after mild COVID-19. TCRdb re-called the 5' RACE reads through MiXCR, storing one row per CDR3 protein. The sample includes approximately 300,000 distinct CDR3 sequences, about a sixth of them seen just once. Sequenced material: PBMCs or a T cell subset sorted from them (not recorded which). The source is a man aged 18 to 29 who had mild COVID-19 (a few samples of this study predate the infection). Cell type and time point are not known.

This clonotype was seen a handful of times. This sequence joins TRBV6-2 or TRBV6-3 and TRBJ2-7; 8 bases agree with TRBD2. From germline, CDR1 is MNHEY and CDR2 SVGEGT. Germline trimming cut 7 bases from V and 1 base from J; bases unmatched to any gene: 6. This CDR3 is 14 amino acids long. The CDR3 DNA sequence: TGTGCCAGCAAAAAGCGGGGGCTTTCCTACGAGCAGTACGTC. Protein: CASKKRGLSYEQYV.

This clonotype was observed a few times. The genes are TRBV14 and TRBJ2-5; perhaps D is TRBD1 or TRBD2 (6 bases each). The V end was cut by 1 base, the J end by 1 base, with 13 bases between. CDR3 length: 16 amino acids. Looked up from germline, CDR1 is SGHDN and CDR2 is FVKESK. CDR3 region: CASSQARGGLQETQYF. CDR3 bases: TGTGCCAGCAGCCAAGCCAGGGGAGGTCTCCAAGAGACCCAGTACTTC.

The sample holds many counts of this clonotype. Relative to the germline gene, one junction end is altered; a read error may explain this. This chain connects TRBV4-1 to TRBJ1-1, with 9 bases that match TRBD1. Per the germline V gene, CDR1 is MGHRA and CDR2 is YSYEKL. CDR3 size: 12 residues. This chain's CDR3 is CASSLQQGAEVF. In nucleotides, the CDR3 is TGCGCCAGCAGCCTCCAACAGGGGGCCGAGGTCTTT.

In its sample, this clonotype was seen many times. The J gene is TRBJ2-3, the V gene TRBV4-1; tentative D call: TRBD1 (6 bases). The germline V gene has CDR1 MGHRA and CDR2 YSYEKL. The CDR3 consists of 16 residues. V was cut by 2 bases and J by 4 bases, with 16 bases left in between. Written as DNA, the CDR3 is TGCGCCAGCAGCCAAATACATGGGGGCGCCGCAGATACGCAGTATTTT. Its protein product is CASSQIHGGAADTQYF.

This chain joins TRBV6-6 and TRBJ2-3; a weak D match, TRBD2 (6 bases). Trimming left V 2 bases short and J 0 bases short, with 12 bases between. This CDR3 is built from 16 residues. CDR1 and CDR2 (germline): MNHNY, SVGAGI (reference sequence). The chain's CDR3 is CASSYPGRRSTDTQYF. The CDR3 DNA reads as TGTGCCAGCAGTTACCCTGGGAGGCGAAGCACAGATACGCAGTATTTT.

The rearrangement uses TRBV5-6 and TRBJ1-2; 8 bases match TRBD1. Germline trimming cut 4 bases from V and 3 bases from J; bases unmatched to any gene: 8. This CDR3 comprises 15 residues. Per germline, CDR1 SGHDT and CDR2 YYEEEE. CDR3 coding DNA: TGTGCCAGCAGCCGGGCCGGGACAGGCTACTATGGCTACACCTTC. Translation gives CASSRAGTGYYGYTF.

The chain combines TRBV24-1 with TRBJ2-3; no reliable D call. CDR3 length equals 11 residues. Germline V lookup: CDR1 KGHDR, CDR2 SFDVKD. Trimming cost V 5 bases and J 6 bases, with 5 bases left between them. This chain's CDR3 is CATSATDTQYF. Written as DNA, the CDR3 is TGTGCCACCAGTGCGACGGATACGCAGTATTTT.

The CDR3 region has the DNA TGCAGTGCCAGGACAGCCCGGGCGTATGGCTACACCTTC. It translates to CSARTARAYGYTF. This chain joins TRBV20-1 and TRBJ1-2; tentatively, D is TRBD1 (6 bases). Trimming removed 6 bases at V and 5 bases at J, with 16 bases between. Germline lookup yields CDR1 DFQATT and CDR2 SNEGSKA (reference sequence). This CDR3 contains 13 residues.

The chain uses TRBV5-6 and TRBJ2-3, with D unclear. The CDR3 has 15 amino acids. Deletions cut 5 bases from V and 2 bases from J, with 15 bases between. Germline V CDR1 and CDR2: SGHDT, YYEEEE. The CDR3 nucleotides are TGTGCCAGCAGTTCTCAGATAACGCTCACAGATACGCAGTATTTT. It encodes CASSSQITLTDTQYF.

Comment on this clonotype: An end of the junction does not agree with germline; a read error may underlie this. The chain couples TRBV2 to TRBJ2-5; D call uncertain. Germline V gene data show CDR1 as SNHLY and CDR2 as FYNNEI. This CDR3 comprises 12 residues. CDR3 nucleotide sequence: TGTGCCAGCACTGAAAGGGCAGAGACCCAGTACTTC. This encodes CASTERAETQYF.

This clonotype has a handful of counts. This rearrangement joins TRBV7-9 to TRBJ2-2; D ambiguous. Trimming shortened V by 5 bases and J by 1 base, and 8 bases separated the two germline ends. CDR1 is SEHNR, CDR2 FQNEAQ, per germline (reference sequence). This CDR3 comprises 14 residues. This CDR3 reads CASSTRQNTGELFF. As DNA, the CDR3 is TGTGCCAGCAGCACCCGACAGAACACCGGGGAGCTGTTTTTT.

The table lists this clonotype with a few counts. The chain is built from TRBV7-2 and TRBJ2-5, with a weak D call TRBD2 (7 bases). The CDR3 is 14 residues long. Germline V gives CDR1 SGHTA, CDR2 FQGNSA. V shed 3 bases and J shed 5 bases, with 13 bases lying between them. The CDR3 protein is CASSLVGGAETQYF. The CDR3, as DNA: TGTGCCAGCAGCTTGGTTGGGGGGGCCGAGACCCAGTACTTC.

The chain couples TRBV4-1 to TRBJ1-2; D not certain. This CDR3 is 15 amino acids long. The germline V gene encodes CDR1 MGHRA and CDR2 YSYEKL. V lost 1 base and J lost 8, with 17 bases in between. The CDR3 reads CASSQADLVAGGYTF. The DNA of the CDR3 is TGCGCCAGCAGCCAAGCCGATCTCGTTGCGGGGGGCTACACCTTC.

This clonotype was counted a few times. The chain uses TRBV5-1 and TRBJ2-7; D may match TRBD1 or TRBD2 (5 bases each). The length of the CDR3 is 15 residues. The V gene's germline CDR1 is SGHRS and CDR2 YFSETQ. V was cut by 0 bases and J by 3 bases, with 13 bases left in between. CDR3 DNA: TGCGCCAGCAGCTTGGTTGGGGCGGAGGTCTACGAGCAGTACTTC. Protein product: CASSLVGAEVYEQYF.

This clonotype occurred many times. This chain uses TRBV7-2 with TRBJ1-1; 8 bases fit TRBD1. Unmatched junction bases numbered 6, after V lost 3 bases and J lost 0 bases. Germline CDR1 is SGHTA and CDR2 is FQGNSA. CDR3 size: 16 residues. DNA of the CDR3: TGTGCCAGCAGCTTTCGGTGGACAGGGATGAACACTGAAGCTTTCTTT. It encodes CASSFRWTGMNTEAFF.

The sample holds a few counts of this clonotype. The J gene is TRBJ1-5, the V gene TRBV4-1; D is ambiguous. Germline V gene lookup returns CDR1 MGHRA and CDR2 YSYEKL. This CDR3 is 17 amino acids long. Trimming took 2 bases from V and 0 from J, leaving 14 bases between them. This chain's CDR3 is CASSQSAQKYSNQPQHF. The DNA of the CDR3 is TGCGCCAGCAGCCAATCGGCTCAGAAATATAGCAATCAGCCCCAGCATTTT.

For the CDR3, the DNA is TGTGCCAGCAGCTTAGTGGCGGGGGGGCGTTCCACCGGGGAGCTGTTTTTT. Translated, it gives CASSLVAGGRSTGELFF. The chain uses TRBV7-2 and TRBJ2-2; the match to TRBD2 covers 9 bases. This CDR3 contains 17 residues. Germline loops: CDR1 SGHTA, CDR2 FQGNSA. The V segment lost 1 base and the J segment 4 bases; nucleotides outside the gene matches: 7.

The chain recombines TRBV19 with TRBJ2-2; TRBD1 agrees at 8 bases. Per the germline V gene, CDR1 is LNHDA and CDR2 is SQIVND (reference sequence). The junction had 9 bases not matched to a gene; V was cut back by 6 bases and J by 3 bases. This CDR3 is built from 16 residues. CDR3: CASRPDRGADTGELFF. Here the CDR3 DNA reads TGTGCCAGTAGACCCGACAGGGGCGCGGACACCGGGGAGCTGTTTTTT.

This clonotype was found a few times. The chain is built from TRBV6-5 and TRBJ1-2; 12 nucleotides match TRBD1. The CDR3 has 15 residues. Per germline, CDR1 MNHEY and CDR2 SVGAGI. V shed 1 base, J shed 4 bases, and the junction held 1 base outside the gene matches. CDR3 region: CASSYWDRGLYGYTF. The CDR3 bases are TGTGCCAGCAGTTACTGGGACAGGGGGCTCTATGGCTACACCTTC.

The chain has TRBV12-3 or TRBV12-4 and TRBJ1-5; D remains ambiguous. The V end was cut by 7 bases, the J end by 3 bases, with 7 bases between. This CDR3 is built from 12 residues. CDR3 bases: TGTGCCAGCACCCGGGTCAATCAGCCCCAGCATTTT. This gives the protein CASTRVNQPQHF.

This clonotype occurred a few times. The chain has TRBV4-2 and TRBJ2-7; TRBD2 might be the D (6 bases). The CDR3 consists of 15 residues. In germline, CDR1 is LGHNA, CDR2 YNFKEQ. The germline V and J ends were trimmed by 0 bases and 3 bases, with 12 bases remaining between them. CDR3 DNA sequence: TGTGCCAGCAGCCAAGATGGGAGACTAGTCTACGAGCAGTACTTC. This encodes CASSQDGRLVYEQYF.

This clonotype was seen only a few times. The germline gene is not matched at one end of the junction; a read error may be the cause. V gene TRBV28 combines with J gene TRBJ2-7; the D gene is possibly TRBD1 (6 bases). The germline CDR1 and CDR2 sequences are MDHEN and SYDVKM. This CDR3 is built from 12 residues. In nucleotides, the CDR3 is TGTGCCAGCAGCCTCCAGCAGGGGAAGTTTCTCTTC. It yields the protein CASSLQQGKFLF. The full variable domain, in which reference TRBV28 and TRBJ2-7 provide the parts outside the CDR3, is DVKVTQSSRYLVKRTGEKVFLECVQDMDHENMFWYRQDPGLGLRLIYFSYDVKMKEKGDIPEGYSVSREKKERFSLILESASTNQTSMYLCASSLQQGKFLFGPGTRLTVT.